This TCR beta chain emerged from a study of blood T cell repertoires in COVID-19. The wider study: Spain, Italy and the United States supplied samples that represented acute and convalescent COVID-19. The cDNA or gDNA used as material had been derived from T cells, B-cell-depleted T cells, or PBMCs.

The CDR3 is made up of 17 amino acids. Per the germline V gene, CDR1 is MNHEY and CDR2 is SMNVEV (reference sequence). Trimming stripped 5 bases from V and 0 bases from J, with 19 bases between. In the original workflow: From reference gene primer amplification, estimates of nucleated cell counts were derived. The table came from immunoSEQ multiplex PCR; TCRdb's copy has only in-frame clones and leaves some out. From that table come the V and J calls and clone size; the DNA was used to work out D and trimming. The sample shows 200,000 to 300,000 clones, more than 65% of them seen only once. Sequenced material: peripheral blood. The V and J genes are TRBV27 and TRBJ1-1; D is perhaps TRBD1 (6 bases). The origin of this receptor is a man between 35 and 55 years old who had recovered from COVID-19. This CDR3 reads CASSRLLKTGMNTEAFF. The DNA of the CDR3 is TGTGCCAGCAGTCGACTACTAAAGACAGGAATGAACACTGAAGCTTTCTTT.